Listed below are T cell receptor beta chains from one sample, sequenced in a study of neurological immune-mediated disorders. TCRdb reprocessed the 5' RACE reads with MiXCR, giving one entry per CDR3 protein. The sample holds more than 15,000 distinct CDR3 sequences; about 15% are singletons and the top ten take roughly 13%. The sample was PBMCs. These receptors were obtained from a man in his fifties or sixties with HTLV-1-associated myelopathy (HAM/TSP). CDR3s include the opening cysteine and the closing phenylalanine or tryptophan. D genes are given only for firm matches. Clone size is not always given. Where it is, it says once, few, many or a class for expanded clones.

J gene | V gene | clone size | D gene | CDR3 DNA | CDR3 protein
TRBJ2-3 | TRBV14 | many | NA | TGTGCCAGCAGGGTACAGGGAGGCCCAGATACGCAGTATTTT | CASRVQGGPDTQYF
TRBJ2-2 | TRBV7-8 | many | NA | TGTGCCAGCAGCTCAACCAGGGAAACCGGGGAGCTGTTTTTT | CASSSTRETGELFF
TRBJ2-3 | TRBV5-6 | many | TRBD2 | TGTGCCAGCAGCTTGGATGCGGGGGGGCGCGGGTATTTT | CASSLDAGGRGYF
TRBJ1-2 | TRBV7-9 | many | TRBD1 | TGTGCCAGCAGCTCAAAGACAGGGGGCGGTATGACTAACTATGGCTACACCTTC | CASSSKTGGGMTNYGYTF
TRBJ2-5 | TRBV7-2 | many | TRBD2 | TGTGCCAGCAGCTTACAGCGGGGGGGCGGGGAGACCCAGTACTTC | CASSLQRGGGETQYF
TRBJ1-5 | TRBV18 | many | NA | TGTGCCAGCTCACCGGCCGTGAGCAATCAGCCCCAGCATTTT | CASSPAVSNQPQHF
TRBJ2-6 | TRBV5-1 | few | TRBD2 | TGCGCCAGCAGCTCCGGGAGGGAGGGGGCCAACGTCCTGACTTTC | CASSSGREGANVLTF
TRBJ2-7 | TRBV18 | many | TRBD1 | TGTGCCAGCTCACCGGACAGGCGACGCTACGAGCAGTACTTC | CASSPDRRRYEQYF
TRBJ1-6 | TRBV6-5 | many | TRBD1 | TGTGCCAGCACCGGCACACAGGGGCGAGGAAATTCACCCCTCCACTTT | CASTGTQGRGNSPLHF
TRBJ2-1 | TRBV19 | many | NA | TGTGCCAGCCGGACAGTTCCGCGCGATGAGCAGTTCTTC | CASRTVPRDEQFF
TRBJ1-4 | TRBV29-1 | few | TRBD1 | TGCAGCGTTGATTGGACAGGGCGGGGTGAAAAACTGTTTTTT | CSVDWTGRGEKLFF
TRBJ1-1 | TRBV27 | many | NA | TGTGCCAGCAGCCGAGGGGGTCTGAGGGGATTGGAGACTGAAGCTTTCTTT | CASSRGGLRGLETEAFF
TRBJ1-1 | TRBV2 | many | NA | TGTGCCAGCAGTGGGTTGACAGTGGGTGCTTTCTTT | CASSGLTVGAFF
TRBJ2-3 | TRBV10-2 | many | TRBD1 | TGCGCCACCCTAGAGGGGGCCTTCGCAGATACGCAGTATTTT | CATLEGAFADTQYF
TRBJ1-4 | TRBV20-1 | many | NA | TGCAGTGCTAGGTCCTCGGTCAGGGGATCTAATGAAAAACTGTTTTTT | CSARSSVRGSNEKLFF
TRBJ1-1 | TRBV9 | many | NA | TGTGCCAGCAGCGTAGGGTCGTTGGGGGACACTGAAGCTTTCTTT | CASSVGSLGDTEAFF
TRBJ2-7 | TRBV7-2 | many | TRBD2 | TGTGCCAGCAGCTCCGGACTAGGAAGGGCCTACGAGCAGTACTTC | CASSSGLGRAYEQYF
TRBJ2-1 | TRBV2 | many | NA | TGTGCCAGCAGTTCAGGGACTCTCTCCTACAATGAGCAGTTCTTC | CASSSGTLSYNEQFF
TRBJ1-5 | TRBV27 | many | NA | TGTGCCAGCAGTTACCGCAGGGGTAGCAATCAGCCCCAGCATTTT | CASSYRRGSNQPQHF
TRBJ1-3 | TRBV5-1 | many | NA | TGCGCCAGCAGCCCGAGCCTAGCCGGGGGAAACACCATATATTTT | CASSPSLAGGNTIYF
TRBJ2-3 | TRBV7-3 | many | TRBD2 | TGTGCCAGCAGCTTAGGGCCGGCTAGCGGGGGGATTGTTGATACGCAGTATTTT | CASSLGPASGGIVDTQYF
TRBJ1-5 | TRBV6-6 | many | NA | TGTGCCAGCACACTTTACGCGTTTCGGGGAAGTGAGGTTGATCAGCCCCAGCATTTT | CASTLYAFRGSEVDQPQHF
TRBJ2-3 | TRBV6-5 | many | TRBD1 | TGTGCCAGCAGTCGCGGGACAGGGCTTGGGGATACGCAGTATTTT | CASSRGTGLGDTQYF
TRBJ1-6 | TRBV7-9 | many | NA | TGTGCCAGCAGCCCCCCCGGGGGGCGGGATAATTCACCCCTCCACTTT | CASSPPGGRDNSPLHF
TRBJ2-7 | TRBV7-2 | NA | NA | TGTGCCAGCAGCCCGGACTGGGGGCATGAGCAGTACTTC | CASSPDWGHEQYF
TRBJ2-5 | TRBV7-9 | many | TRBD2 | TGTGCCAGCAGCTTAGCCGTACTAGCGGGGGGCGGCGAGACCCAGTACTTC | CASSLAVLAGGGETQYF
TRBJ2-4 | TRBV5-6 | many | NA | TGTGCCAGCGCCGATGCCAGGGGCGCCAAAAACATTCAGTACTTC | CASADARGAKNIQYF
TRBJ1-5 | TRBV7-7 | NA | TRBD1 | TGTGCCACCTCACAGTACGACAGGGATAAGTTAGATAGCAATCAGCCCCAGCATTTT | CATSQYDRDKLDSNQPQHF
TRBJ2-2 | TRBV5-1 | many | NA | TGCGCCAGCACGCGAGAAGGAATCGGGGAGCTGTTTTTT | CASTREGIGELFF
TRBJ2-5 | TRBV5-1 | NA | NA | TGCGCCAGCAGCCGTTCTCCTGGCCAAGAGACCCAGTACTTC | CASSRSPGQETQYF
TRBJ1-1 | TRBV10-3 | many | TRBD1 | TGTGCCATCAGTGACCCGACAGGGGGCCGGACTGAAGCTTTCTTT | CAISDPTGGRTEAFF
TRBJ2-2 | TRBV12-3/TRBV12-4 | once | NA | TGTGCCAGCGATAGGGATAGCGGGGAGCTGTTTTTT | CASDRDSGELFF
TRBJ2-5 | TRBV5-6 | medium-sized | NA | TGTGCCAGCAGCCCCTCGACAGGCACTAGGGTGACCCAGTACTTC | CASSPSTGTRVTQYF
TRBJ1-1 | TRBV5-5 | medium-sized | NA | TGTGCCAGCAGCCCGGGGTTGGGTGAAGCTTTCTTT | CASSPGLGEAFF
TRBJ1-4 | TRBV7-2 | many | NA | TGTGCCAGCAGCGAAGGACCACCTAGGGCTAATGAAAAACTGTTTTTT | CASSEGPPRANEKLFF
TRBJ2-2 | TRBV9 | many | NA | TGTGCCAGCAGCGTGGCAGGGGCGAAGGCCGGGGAGCTGTTTTTT | CASSVAGAKAGELFF
TRBJ1-1 | TRBV19 | many | NA | TGTGCCAGTAGTAGCCGGGGGGGCAGAGGTGAAGCTTTCTTT | CASSSRGGRGEAFF
TRBJ2-7 | TRBV7-2 | many | NA | TGTGCCAGCAGCCAACGGGACGGAGCCTACGAGCAGTACTTC | CASSQRDGAYEQYF
TRBJ1-1 | TRBV5-1 | many | NA | TGCGCCTTTCGGAAAAATCAAGGCACTGAAGCTTTCTTT | CAFRKNQGTEAFF
TRBJ2-7 | TRBV3-1 | NA | NA | TGTGTCAGCAGCCAAGAGTCGGAAACGAGCTCATACGAGCAGTACTTC | CVSSQESETSSYEQYF
TRBJ2-3 | TRBV6-1 | many | TRBD2 | TGTGCCAGCAGTGAAGGTCGAGCGGGGGACACAGATACGCAGTATTTT | CASSEGRAGDTDTQYF
TRBJ2-2 | TRBV7-2 | many | TRBD2 | TGTGCCAGCAGCCCGGCCGGCGGGGGAGGCGGGGAGCTGTTTTTT | CASSPAGGGGGELFF
TRBJ2-3 | TRBV27 | many | TRBD2 | TGTGCCAGCAGTCCAATAGCGGGGTACACAGATACGCAGTATTTT | CASSPIAGYTDTQYF
TRBJ2-7 | TRBV2 | NA | NA | TGTGCCAGCAGGGTAAAAGAGCAGTACTTC | CASRVKEQYF
TRBJ2-7 | TRBV20-1 | many | NA | TGCAGTTTCGGCGGCGACCACGAGCAGTACTTC | CSFGGDHEQYF
TRBJ2-1 | TRBV7-3 | many | NA | TGTGCCAGCAGCTTACAGGGCATGGAGAATGAGCAGTTCTTC | CASSLQGMENEQFF
TRBJ1-1 | TRBV5-5 | NA | TRBD1 | TGTGCCAGCAGCCGACAGGGGCAGGGGACTGAAGCTTTCTTT | CASSRQGQGTEAFF
TRBJ2-5 | TRBV5-1 | few | NA | TGCGCCAGCAGCTCCCCCCCGGGACGTGAGACCCAGTACTTC | CASSSPPGRETQYF
TRBJ2-3 | TRBV5-1 | many | NA | TGCGCCAGCAGCTTACAGGCCCAAGGGGCTCCAGATACGCAGTATTTT | CASSLQAQGAPDTQYF
TRBJ2-4 | TRBV4-1 | large | TRBD2 | TGCGCCAGCAGCCAAGATCACGGGGGGGCTGACATTCAGTACTTC | CASSQDHGGADIQYF
TRBJ1-1 | TRBV4-1 | many | NA | TGCGCCAGCAGCCAAGTCATCATTCGGGCCTCGGCGAACACTGAAGCTTTCTTT | CASSQVIIRASANTEAFF
TRBJ2-2 | TRBV7-9 | many | TRBD1 | TGTGCCAGCACTGTGGACAGGGCTTCTACCGGGGAGCTGTTTTTT | CASTVDRASTGELFF
TRBJ2-2 | TRBV20-1 | NA | NA | TGCAGTGCTAGAGGAGGAAGAGGGATATCGAACACCGGGGAGCTGTTTTTT | CSARGGRGISNTGELFF
TRBJ2-3 | TRBV10-1 | NA | TRBD1 | TGTGCCAGCAGTTCCGGACAGGGGGGCTATACGCAGTATTTT | CASSSGQGGYTQYF
TRBJ2-4 | TRBV5-1 | many | NA | TGCGCCAGCAGCTTAAACAGGGATCCCAAAAACATTCAGTACTTC | CASSLNRDPKNIQYF
TRBJ2-7 | TRBV7-3 | many | NA | TGTGCCAGCAGCTTAGCCTCCGGGGGCGAGCAGTACTTC | CASSLASGGEQYF
TRBJ2-5 | TRBV6-5 | medium-sized | NA | TGTGCCAGCAGGTCACCTGGCACTCAAGAGACCCAGTACTTC | CASRSPGTQETQYF
TRBJ1-1 | TRBV5-5 | many | NA | TGTGCCAGCAGCTTTAGGGCCGTCAGTTATCCCACTGAAGCTTTCTTT | CASSFRAVSYPTEAFF
TRBJ2-1 | TRBV5-6 | many | TRBD1 | TGTGCCAGCAGCGAACTGACAGGGTCCGATGAGCAGTTCTTC | CASSELTGSDEQFF